This is a list of T cell receptor beta chains from one sample in a study of response to subunit inactivated influenza vaccine. TCRdb called the RT-PCR reads again in MiXCR, with one record for every CDR3 protein. The sample records about 570,000 distinct CDR3 sequences, approximately 10% being singletons. This same sample was also taken into another study, of T cells expressing NK-cell markers.

The sample here was PBMCs from blood, taken on the day of vaccination. The receptors were sampled from a man in his forties or fifties who received an inactivated influenza vaccine. The CDR3 runs from the conserved cysteine through the conserved F or W. Fields, in order: clone size, D gene, J gene, V gene, CDR3 DNA, CDR3 protein. D genes are given only for firm matches. Where a row states a size, it is once, few, many or the class of an expanded clone; other rows omit it.

few,.,TRBJ2-3,TRBV5-1,TGCGCCAGCAGCTTGGGACGAGGGGGGGCCTTTGGTGATACGCAGTATTTT,CASSLGRGGAFGDTQYF
few,.,TRBJ2-3,TRBV20-1,TGCAGTGCTAGGATACCGACAGGTTCCTCTGAGGATACGCAGTATTTT,CSARIPTGSSEDTQYF
.,.,TRBJ2-3,TRBV28,TGTGCCAGCAGTTTGCCCCACTTGAATACGCAGTATTTT,CASSLPHLNTQYF
.,.,TRBJ2-1,TRBV6-1,TGTGCCAGCAGTGAAGTGGTAGGAGCCAATGAGCAGTTCTTC,CASSEVVGANEQFF
once,.,TRBJ2-2,TRBV7-9,TGTGCCAGCAGCTTAGGGAGCCTGTTTGCCGGGGAGCTGTTTTTT,CASSLGSLFAGELFF
.,TRBD2,TRBJ2-1,TRBV24-1,TGTGCCACCAGTGACCCTAGCGGGGGAAACCACAATGAGCAGTTCTTC,CATSDPSGGNHNEQFF
few,TRBD2,TRBJ2-3,TRBV5-1,TGCGCCAGCAGCTTGTCGTCTAGCGGGGGTCCGGGGGATACGCAGTATTTT,CASSLSSSGGPGDTQYF
.,.,TRBJ1-5,TRBV6-2/TRBV6-3,TGTGCCAGCAGTCGGGTGTCCGGGTACCAGCCCCAGCATTTT,CASSRVSGYQPQHF
many,.,TRBJ1-4,TRBV25-1,TGTGCCAGCAGTTGGTCAGCCCCGGGCGAAAAACTGTTTTTT,CASSWSAPGEKLFF
.,.,TRBJ2-7,TRBV6-2/TRBV6-3,TGTGCCAGCAGTTACCGGGCGGGCCACTACGAGCAGTACTTC,CASSYRAGHYEQYF
.,.,TRBJ1-5,TRBV12-3/TRBV12-4,TGTGCCAGCACAAGCGGCAATCAGCCCCAGCATTTT,CASTSGNQPQHF
few,.,TRBJ2-5,TRBV18,TGTGCCAGCTCACCATCGCGGCCTACCCAAGAGACCCAGTACTTC,CASSPSRPTQETQYF
many,.,TRBJ2-7,TRBV24-1,TGTGCCACCAGTGATCCTACAGGCTACGAGCAGTACTTC,CATSDPTGYEQYF
few,TRBD2,TRBJ2-3,TRBV14,TGTGCCAGCAGCCAAGTCGCGGGAGGGTACACAGATACGCAGTATTTT,CASSQVAGGYTDTQYF
many,.,TRBJ2-1,TRBV27,TGTGCCAGCAGTTATGGCGGCTACAATGAGCAGTTCTTC,CASSYGGYNEQFF
few,.,TRBJ2-7,TRBV10-3,TGTGCCATCAGTGAGTCGTCGGGAGAGGACAACGAGCAGTACTTC,CAISESSGEDNEQYF
.,.,TRBJ1-6,TRBV7-8,TGTGCCAGCAGCATTTCCGGGACGGGGAATTCACCCCTCCACTTT,CASSISGTGNSPLHF
.,.,TRBJ1-2,TRBV12-3/TRBV12-4,TGTGCCAGCAGGACTACAAATGGCTACACCTTC,CASRTTNGYTF
.,.,TRBJ2-1,TRBV28,TGTGCCAGTCATGTCGTCGGGTATGAGCAGTTCTTC,CASHVVGYEQFF
few,.,TRBJ2-4,TRBV6-2/TRBV6-3,TGTGCCAGCAGCGAAACCGGGACGTCGAGAGCCAAAAACATTCAGTACTTC,CASSETGTSRAKNIQYF
.,.,TRBJ1-1,TRBV24-1,TGTGCCACGCACGACGGTGTAGGATATCGGATGAACACTGAAGCTTTCTTT,CATHDGVGYRMNTEAFF
.,TRBD1,TRBJ2-4,TRBV30,TGTGCCTGGAGTGTACCGGGACAGACCTTTGGATCTATTCAGTACTTC,CAWSVPGQTFGSIQYF
.,.,TRBJ1-1,TRBV5-1,TGCGCCAGCAGCCCGGACGGCCGTGAAGCTTTCTTT,CASSPDGREAFF
few,TRBD1,TRBJ2-7,TRBV7-9,TGTGCCAGCAGCTTAAACAGGGGGTTCTACGAGCAGTACTTC,CASSLNRGFYEQYF
many,TRBD1,TRBJ1-2,TRBV27,TGTGCCACCAGCAGGACAGGGAATGGCTACACCTTC,CATSRTGNGYTF
.,.,TRBJ2-5,TRBV27,TGTGCCAGCAGTTTGACTAGTCTAGGGGGTCAAGAGACCCAGTACTTC,CASSLTSLGGQETQYF
few,.,TRBJ2-7,TRBV28,TGTGCCAGCAGTTTATCGCCTTTATCCTACGAGCAGTACTTC,CASSLSPLSYEQYF
.,TRBD1,TRBJ2-7,TRBV5-1,TGCGCCAGCAGCAACGGACAGGGGAGTTGGGCCGAGCAGTACTTC,CASSNGQGSWAEQYF
.,.,TRBJ2-2,TRBV11-2,TGTGCCAGCACCCCTACTGTTGGCTTCACCGGGGAGCTGTTTTTT,CASTPTVGFTGELFF
.,.,TRBJ2-3,TRBV12-3/TRBV12-4,TGTGCCAGCAGTTTTAGGGTTTGGGGGACAAGCACAGATACGCAGTATTTT,CASSFRVWGTSTDTQYF
many,.,TRBJ2-7,TRBV4-1,TGCGCCAGCAGCCAAGGAATTAGCTACGAGCAGTACTTC,CASSQGISYEQYF
.,.,TRBJ2-1,TRBV27,TGTGCCAGCAGTTTTGGGACCAGAGGTACTGAGCAGTTCTTC,CASSFGTRGTEQFF
.,.,TRBJ2-7,TRBV12-3/TRBV12-4,TGTGCCAGCAGCCAAACCCCGTTCAACGTGGACTTC,CASSQTPFNVDF
few,TRBD1,TRBJ2-5,TRBV24-1,TGTGCCACCAGTGACGGACAGGTTTTCCAAGAGACCCAGTACTTC,CATSDGQVFQETQYF
.,.,TRBJ1-1,TRBV6-6,TGTGCCAGCAGCACACAAATGAACACTGAAGCTTTCTTT,CASSTQMNTEAFF
.,.,TRBJ2-6,TRBV11-1,TGTGCCAGCACCCGTTTGCCGGGACAAATGTCTGGGGCCAACGTCCTGACTTTC,CASTRLPGQMSGANVLTF
.,.,TRBJ1-1,TRBV20-1,TGCAGTGCTAGAGATTGGGGAGGTGAAGCTTTCTTT,CSARDWGGEAFF
few,.,TRBJ1-4,TRBV12-3/TRBV12-4,TGTGCCAGCAGCCTACAGAATAATGAAAAACTGTTTTTT,CASSLQNNEKLFF
few,.,TRBJ2-3,TRBV5-6,TGTGCCAGCAGCCCGGAAGTTTTAGAAGGCACAGATACGCAGTATTTT,CASSPEVLEGTDTQYF
few,.,TRBJ1-1,TRBV27,TGTGCCAGCAGTTTCGACAGACTAAACACTGAAGCTTTCTTT,CASSFDRLNTEAFF